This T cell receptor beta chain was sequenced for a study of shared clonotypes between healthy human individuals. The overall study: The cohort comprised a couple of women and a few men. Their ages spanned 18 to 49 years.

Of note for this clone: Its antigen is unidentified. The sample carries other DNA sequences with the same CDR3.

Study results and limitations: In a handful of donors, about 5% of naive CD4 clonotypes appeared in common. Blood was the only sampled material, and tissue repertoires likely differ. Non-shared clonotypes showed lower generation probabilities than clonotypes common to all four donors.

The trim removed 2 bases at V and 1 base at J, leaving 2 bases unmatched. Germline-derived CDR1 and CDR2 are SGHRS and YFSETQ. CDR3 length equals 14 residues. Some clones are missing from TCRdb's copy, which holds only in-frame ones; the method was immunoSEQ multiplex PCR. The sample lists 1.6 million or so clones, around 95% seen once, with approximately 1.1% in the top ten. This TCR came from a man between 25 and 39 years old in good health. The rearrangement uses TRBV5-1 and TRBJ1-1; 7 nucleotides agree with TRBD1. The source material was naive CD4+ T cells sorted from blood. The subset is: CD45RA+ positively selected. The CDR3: CASSLGGPNTEAFF. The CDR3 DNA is TGCGCCAGCAGCTTAGGGGGCCCGAACACTGAAGCTTTCTTT.